The rows below give T cell receptor beta chains drawn from one sample of a study of CD8 T cells in Susac syndrome. TCRdb re-called the immunoSEQ multiplex PCR reads through MiXCR, storing one row per CDR3 protein. The sample includes 69,000 or so distinct CDR3 sequences, approximately 95% of them seen just once. What was sequenced was CD8+ T cells from PBMCs. These TCRs come from a human donor in good health. Each CDR3 is given with its conserved first and last residue. D genes are given only for firm matches. Only some rows state a clone size, as once, few, many or a class for expanded clones.

abundance | j_gene | v_gene | d_gene | CDR3aa | CDR3nt
NA | TRBJ1-1 | TRBV28 | NA | CASSSGQGTTEAFF | TGTGCCAGCAGTTCAGGACAAGGTACGACTGAAGCTTTCTTT
few | TRBJ2-1 | TRBV5-1 | NA | CASSLGVNNNEQFF | TGCGCCAGCAGCTTGGGCGTGAACAACAATGAGCAGTTCTTC
NA | TRBJ2-3 | TRBV4-3 | TRBD2 | CASSLSGGPGDTQYF | TGCGCCAGCAGCCTTAGCGGGGGGCCGGGGGATACGCAGTATTTT
NA | TRBJ1-5 | TRBV4-1 | TRBD1 | CASSQAGGYSNQPQHF | TGCGCCAGCAGCCAAGCAGGGGGATATAGCAATCAGCCCCAGCATTTT
NA | TRBJ2-7 | TRBV28 | NA | CASSPGGTYEQYF | TGTGCCAGCAGTCCCGGAGGCACCTACGAGCAGTACTTC
NA | TRBJ1-1 | TRBV7-9 | TRBD1 | CASSSGQGMNTEAFF | TGTGCCAGCAGCTCGGGACAGGGAATGAACACTGAAGCTTTCTTT
NA | TRBJ2-2 | TRBV7-9 | TRBD1 | CASNPGQGVWTGELFF | TGTGCCAGCAACCCGGGACAGGGAGTATGGACCGGGGAGCTGTTTTTT
NA | TRBJ2-1 | TRBV4-3 | NA | CASSPRGSYNEQFF | TGCGCCAGCAGCCCCCGTGGCTCCTACAATGAGCAGTTCTTC
NA | TRBJ2-2 | TRBV4-1 | NA | CASSPGQIGTGELFF | TGCGCCAGCAGCCCTGGACAGATCGGGACCGGGGAGCTGTTTTTT
NA | TRBJ1-1 | TRBV27 | NA | CASSLMGPGAEAFF | TGTGCCAGCAGTTTAATGGGCCCCGGGGCTGAAGCTTTCTTT
NA | TRBJ1-1 | TRBV19 | NA | CASSINQMNTEAFF | TGTGCCAGTAGTATCAACCAAATGAACACTGAAGCTTTCTTT
NA | TRBJ2-5 | TRBV2 | TRBD2 | CVSSEEGGLAGTRYF | TGTGTCAGCAGTGAAGAGGGAGGACTAGCGGGGACCCGGTACTTC
NA | TRBJ2-2 | TRBV5-6 | NA | CASSRSEGAWTGELFF | TGTGCCAGCAGCCGTTCGGAGGGGGCATGGACCGGGGAGCTGTTTTTT
NA | TRBJ2-7 | TRBV5-6 | NA | CASLAGNEQYF | TGTGCCAGCCTCGCGGGGAACGAGCAGTACTTC
NA | TRBJ2-6 | TRBV23-1 | TRBD1 | CASSDDRAGGANVLTF | TGCGCCAGCAGTGATGACAGGGCAGGGGGGGCCAACGTCCTGACTTTC
NA | TRBJ1-1 | TRBV7-3 | NA | CASRPTGLNTEAFF | TGTGCCAGCAGACCGACAGGACTGAACACTGAAGCTTTCTTT
NA | TRBJ1-1 | TRBV29-1 | TRBD1 | CSVDGDRVPEAFF | TGCAGCGTTGATGGGGACAGGGTCCCTGAAGCTTTCTTT
NA | TRBJ2-3 | TRBV29-1 | TRBD1 | CSVDLIGQGPTDTQYF | TGCAGCGTTGATTTGATAGGACAGGGACCCACAGATACGCAGTATTTT
once | TRBJ2-2 | TRBV7-9 | TRBD2 | CASLAGELVANTGELFF | TGTGCCAGCTTGGCGGGGGAACTTGTAGCGAACACCGGGGAGCTGTTTTTT
NA | TRBJ2-1 | TRBV7-9 | NA | CASSLAGRAQHNEQFF | TGTGCCAGCAGCTTAGCGGGCAGGGCGCAGCACAATGAGCAGTTCTTC
once | TRBJ2-7 | TRBV12-3/TRBV12-4 | NA | CASRLGPNYEQYF | TGTGCCAGCAGGCTAGGCCCCAACTACGAGCAGTACTTC
NA | TRBJ2-7 | TRBV3-1 | NA | CASSQDSYEQYF | TGTGCCAGCAGCCAAGACAGCTACGAGCAGTACTTC
NA | TRBJ2-1 | TRBV2 | TRBD2 | CASSESGGTQYEQFF | TGTGCCAGCAGTGAAAGCGGGGGCACACAATACGAGCAGTTCTTC
NA | TRBJ2-1 | TRBV6-5 | TRBD2 | CASRIAGGSYNEQFF | TGTGCCAGCAGGATAGCGGGGGGGTCGTACAATGAGCAGTTCTTC
NA | TRBJ2-1 | TRBV13 | TRBD2 | CASSLGGGRYNEQFF | TGTGCCAGCAGCTTGGGCGGGGGGCGTTACAATGAGCAGTTCTTC
NA | TRBJ2-5 | TRBV4-1 | NA | CASSDTIYRETQYF | TGCGCCAGCAGCGACACGATATATCGGGAGACCCAGTACTTC
NA | TRBJ2-1 | TRBV4-1 | NA | CASSTIGRDEQFF | TGCGCCAGCTCCACAATCGGGCGCGATGAGCAGTTCTTC
NA | TRBJ2-2 | TRBV7-2 | NA | CASSSILNTGELFF | TGTGCCAGCAGCTCCATCCTGAACACCGGGGAGCTGTTTTTT
NA | TRBJ2-2 | TRBV7-9 | NA | CASSLVGIFTGELFF | TGTGCCAGCAGCTTGGTGGGAATCTTCACCGGGGAGCTGTTTTTT
NA | TRBJ1-2 | TRBV25-1 | NA | CATRGGYTF | TGTGCCACCCGAGGCGGCTACACCTTC
NA | TRBJ1-6 | TRBV7-9 | NA | CASSPRDFENSPLHF | TGTGCCAGCAGCCCTCGGGACTTTGAGAATTCACCCCTCCACTTT
NA | TRBJ1-1 | TRBV7-9 | NA | CASSLALGATEAFF | TGTGCCAGCAGCTTAGCGCTAGGGGCTACTGAAGCTTTCTTT
NA | TRBJ2-3 | TRBV20-1 | NA | CSARSGRGTDTQYF | TGCAGTGCTAGATCGGGGCGGGGCACAGATACGCAGTATTTT
NA | TRBJ2-3 | TRBV2 | NA | CASSETIRRADTQYF | TGTGCCAGCAGCGAGACTATCCGGAGAGCAGATACGCAGTATTTT
once | TRBJ1-1 | TRBV11-1 | NA | CASSLYGWLTEAFF | TGTGCCAGCAGCTTATACGGTTGGTTGACTGAAGCTTTCTTT
once | TRBJ1-1 | TRBV7-9 | TRBD1 | CASTTGVPFQTEAFF | TGTGCCAGCACCACAGGGGTCCCATTTCAGACTGAAGCTTTCTTT
NA | TRBJ2-2 | TRBV4-3 | NA | CASSQDWGSGELFF | TGCGCCAGCAGCCAAGATTGGGGTTCCGGGGAGCTGTTTTTT
NA | TRBJ2-1 | TRBV14 | TRBD2 | CASSQEGGSYNEQFF | TGTGCCAGCAGCCAAGAGGGAGGGTCCTACAATGAGCAGTTCTTC
NA | TRBJ1-1 | TRBV29-1 | TRBD1 | CSVDVGQGDTEAFF | TGCAGCGTTGACGTTGGACAGGGGGACACTGAAGCTTTCTTT
NA | TRBJ1-1 | TRBV4-3 | NA | CASSQDEGGNTEAFF | TGCGCCAGCAGCCAAGATGAAGGGGGAAACACTGAAGCTTTCTTT
NA | TRBJ1-5 | TRBV28 | NA | CASSRPGSNQPQHF | TGTGCCAGCAGTCGGCCCGGTAGCAATCAGCCCCAGCATTTT
NA | TRBJ2-2 | TRBV28 | NA | CASGGTTEPSRTGELFF | TGTGCCAGCGGAGGGACAACCGAGCCCTCGAGGACCGGGGAGCTGTTTTTT
NA | TRBJ1-2 | TRBV4-1 | NA | CASSQAGVYYGYTF | TGCGCCAGCAGCCAAGCAGGCGTTTACTATGGCTACACCTTC
NA | TRBJ2-7 | TRBV7-9 | NA | CASSLVGDSYEQYF | TGTGCCAGCAGCTTAGTGGGGGATAGCTACGAGCAGTACTTC
NA | TRBJ1-4 | TRBV27 | TRBD1 | CASTLRLRGKVDFSAEKLFF | TGTGCCAGCACCCTACGCCTCAGGGGGAAGGTGGATTTTTCGGCTGAAAAACTGTTTTTT
NA | TRBJ1-2 | TRBV7-9 | NA | CASSKPGVVLDGYTF | TGTGCCAGCAGCAAGCCCGGGGTTGTCTTGGATGGCTACACCTTC
NA | TRBJ1-1 | TRBV7-6 | NA | CASSPRGFSGETEAFF | TGTGCCAGCAGCCCGAGGGGGTTTTCGGGGGAAACTGAAGCTTTCTTT
NA | TRBJ2-2 | TRBV27 | NA | CAIPSSTGELFF | TGTGCCATCCCATCCAGCACCGGGGAGCTGTTTTTT
NA | TRBJ2-7 | TRBV13 | TRBD2 | CASSSWGGEQYF | TGTGCCAGCAGCTCCTGGGGGGGCGAGCAGTACTTC
NA | TRBJ1-6 | TRBV5-8 | NA | CASSFTLGGSPLHF | TGTGCCAGCAGCTTCACGCTGGGCGGCTCACCCCTCCACTTT
NA | TRBJ2-1 | TRBV4-1 | TRBD2 | CASSLRGPTSGGYGEQFF | TGCGCCAGCAGCCTCAGGGGCCCGACTAGCGGGGGGTACGGTGAGCAGTTCTTC
NA | TRBJ2-2 | TRBV5-1 | NA | CASSFKDTDSRNTGELFF | TGCGCCAGCAGCTTCAAGGACACGGACTCTCGGAACACCGGGGAGCTGTTTTTT